This T cell receptor (beta chain) was captured in a study of CD8+ T cells in alopecia areata. As to this clone: Antigen: not known.

The treatment was: oral pan-JAK inhibitor, 5-10 mg twice daily. Study results and caveats: Scalp and blood samples kept many expanded lesional clones throughout tofacitinib. With one nonresponder, baseline CD8+ expansion's link to response remains uncertain.

The junction had 7 bases not matched to a gene; V was cut back by 2 bases and J by 4 bases. CDR1 and CDR2 from the germline V gene are SGHDT and YYEEEE. This CDR3 comprises 16 residues. Extracted from the samples, RNA was reverse transcribed into cDNA to serve as the sequencing template. The protocol was immunoSEQ multiplex PCR, while the TCRdb copy is restricted to in-frame clones and leaves out a portion. The sample comprises about 210,000 clones, 64% of which are singletons, and around 3.9% rests with the top ten. This sequence joins TRBV5-6 and TRBJ2-4; 9 bases align to TRBD1. This sequence originates from a human donor with alopecia areata. Source: CD4+ T cells sorted from blood, taken at week 4, from a patient treated with tofacitinib. CDR3 residues: CASSLYRGLGKNIQYF. The CDR3 DNA reads as TGTGCCAGCAGCTTATACAGGGGGCTGGGAAAAAACATTCAGTACTTC.